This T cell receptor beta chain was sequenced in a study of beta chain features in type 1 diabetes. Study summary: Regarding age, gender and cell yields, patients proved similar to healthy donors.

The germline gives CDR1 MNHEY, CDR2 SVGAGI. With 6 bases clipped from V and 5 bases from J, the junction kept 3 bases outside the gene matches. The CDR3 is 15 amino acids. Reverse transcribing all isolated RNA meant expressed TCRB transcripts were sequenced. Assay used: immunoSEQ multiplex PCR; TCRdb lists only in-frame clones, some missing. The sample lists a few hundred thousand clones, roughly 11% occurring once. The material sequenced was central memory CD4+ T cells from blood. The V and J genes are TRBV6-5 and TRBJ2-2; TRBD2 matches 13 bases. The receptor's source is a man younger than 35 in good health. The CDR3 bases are TGTGCCAGCAGAAGGACTAGCGGGAGTACCGGGGAGCTGTTTTTT. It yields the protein CASRRTSGSTGELFF.